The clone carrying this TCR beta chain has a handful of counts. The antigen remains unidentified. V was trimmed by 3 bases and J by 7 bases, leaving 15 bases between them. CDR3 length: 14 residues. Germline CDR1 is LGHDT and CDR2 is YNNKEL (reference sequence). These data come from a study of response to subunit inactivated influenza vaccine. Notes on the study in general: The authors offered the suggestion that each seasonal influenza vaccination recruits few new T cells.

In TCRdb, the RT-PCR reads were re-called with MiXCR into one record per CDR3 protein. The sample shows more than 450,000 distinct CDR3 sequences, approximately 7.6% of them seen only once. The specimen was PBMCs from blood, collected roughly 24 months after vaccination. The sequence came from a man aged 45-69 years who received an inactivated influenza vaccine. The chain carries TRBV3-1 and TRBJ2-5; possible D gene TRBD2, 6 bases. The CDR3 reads CASSHVRDSRTQYF. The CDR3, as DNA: TGTGCCAGCAGCCATGTCAGGGACTCGCGGACCCAGTACTTC.